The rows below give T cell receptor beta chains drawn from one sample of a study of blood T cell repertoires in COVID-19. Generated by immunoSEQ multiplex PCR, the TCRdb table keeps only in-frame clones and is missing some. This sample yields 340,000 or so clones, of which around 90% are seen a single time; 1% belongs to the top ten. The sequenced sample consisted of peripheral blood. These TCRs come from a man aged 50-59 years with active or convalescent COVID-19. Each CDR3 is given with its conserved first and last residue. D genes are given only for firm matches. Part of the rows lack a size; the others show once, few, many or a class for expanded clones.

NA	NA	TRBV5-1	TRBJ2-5	TGCGCCAGCACCTCGTTGGGGGCCCGGGGAGAGACCCAGTACTTC	CASTSLGARGETQYF
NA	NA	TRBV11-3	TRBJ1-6	TGTGCCAGCAGCTTAGCCGCGGGGTCACCCCTCCACTTT	CASSLAAGSPLHF
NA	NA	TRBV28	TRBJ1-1	TGTGCCAGCGGCGGAATGAACACTGAAGCTTTCTTT	CASGGMNTEAFF
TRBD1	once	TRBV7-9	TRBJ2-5	TGTGCCAGCAGCCGGGACAGGGTCCAAGAGACCCAGTACTTC	CASSRDRVQETQYF
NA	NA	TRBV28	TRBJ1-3	TGTGCCAGCAGGCCCGGACAGCCCTCTGGAAACACCATATATTTT	CASRPGQPSGNTIYF
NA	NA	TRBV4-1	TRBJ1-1	TGCGCCAGCAGTCCGATAGAATTTGTATCGGACACTGAAGCTTTCTTT	CASSPIEFVSDTEAFF
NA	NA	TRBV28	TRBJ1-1	TGTGCCAGCAGTACGGACAGCCCGAACACTGAAGCTTTCTTT	CASSTDSPNTEAFF
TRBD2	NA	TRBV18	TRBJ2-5	TGTGCCAGCTCACCACAAGTGGCTAGCGGATCTAAAGAGACCCAGTACTTC	CASSPQVASGSKETQYF
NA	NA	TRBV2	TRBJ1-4	TGTGCCAGCAGTGGTCAGGGGCCGACTAATGAAAAACTGTTTTTT	CASSGQGPTNEKLFF
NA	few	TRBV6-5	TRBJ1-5	TGTGCCAGCAGTTACTCAGGCAGGGGATCAGATCAGCCCCAGCATTTT	CASSYSGRGSDQPQHF
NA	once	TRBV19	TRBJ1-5	TGTGCCAGTAGTATAGCCCGAGATCAGCCCCAGCATTTT	CASSIARDQPQHF
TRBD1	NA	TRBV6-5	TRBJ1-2	TGTGCCAGCAGCGATAGACAGGGAAACTATGGCTACACCTTC	CASSDRQGNYGYTF
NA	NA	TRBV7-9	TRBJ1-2	TGTGCCAGCAGAGCTTCGACCGGAGATGGCTACACCTTC	CASRASTGDGYTF